One and the same sample provided the 20 T cell receptor beta chains below, sequenced in a study of T cells after yellow fever vaccination. TCRdb reanalysed the 5' RACE reads using MiXCR and keeps one entry per CDR3 protein. Here the sample spans 50,000 to 60,000 distinct CDR3 sequences, about 6.6% being singletons. Sequences were derived from CD8+ T cells not binding an NS4B(214-222) dextramer, sorted from PBMCs, sampled more than 35 days after the first yellow fever vaccination. All receptors derive from a man between 18 and 35 years old who received the YFV17D yellow fever vaccine.

This clonotype was seen a handful of times. V and J are TRBV5-1 and TRBJ2-7; D is possibly TRBD1 (6 bases). Trimming stripped 1 base from V and 3 bases from J, with 14 bases between. Germline lookup yields CDR1 SGHRS and CDR2 YFSETQ. The length of the CDR3 is 15 residues. The CDR3 region is CASSLFTGNFYEQYV. CDR3 nucleotides: TGCGCCAGCAGCTTGTTTACAGGGAACTTCTACGAGCAGTACGTC.

This clonotype was counted many times. V usage is TRBV7-2 and J usage is TRBJ1-1; maybe TRBD1 (5 bases). Germline assignment: CDR1 SGHTA and CDR2 FQGNSA. CDR3 length equals 15 residues. Trimming removed 1 base at V and 5 bases at J, with 14 bases between. The CDR3 region has the DNA TGTGCCAGCAGCTTAGACTGGTCTGGGGGGACTGAAGCTTTCTTT. As protein: CASSLDWSGGTEAFF.

This clonotype was seen ten or more times. The chain uses TRBV4-1 and TRBJ2-1; no firm D call. The CDR3 consists of 20 residues. V was clipped by 3 bases and J by 7 bases, with 31 bases between them. From germline, CDR1 is MGHRA and CDR2 YSYEKL. CDR3 residues: CASSQFQTSWYGLSSNEQFF. The CDR3 DNA sequence: TGCGCCAGCAGCCAGTTCCAGACATCTTGGTACGGGCTTTCGTCTAATGAGCAGTTCTTC.

In its sample, this clonotype was seen many times. The chain recombines TRBV25-1 with TRBJ2-1; no clear D gene. The V end was cut by 4 bases, the J end by 10 bases, with 23 bases between. The CDR3 extends over 16 amino acids. Germline V lookup: CDR1 MGHDK, CDR2 SYGVNS. The CDR3 sequence: CASSGETFQPPGEQFF. DNA for the CDR3: TGTGCCAGCAGTGGAGAAACCTTTCAGCCCCCCGGCGAGCAGTTCTTC.

The rearrangement links TRBV12-3 or TRBV12-4 to TRBJ1-5; TRBD1 is a possible D gene (6 bases). V was shortened by 7 bases and J by 5 bases, with 12 bases between the two germline ends. This CDR3 has 13 residues. CDR3 DNA sequence: TGTGCCAGCAAAGTACAGGGCTATCAGCCCCAGCATTTT. Its protein product is CASKVQGYQPQHF.

Only a few counts were recorded for this clonotype. V is TRBV3-1 and J is TRBJ2-3, with D possibly matching TRBD1 (6 bases). The CDR3 contains 15 residues. The germline V gene has CDR1 LGHDT and CDR2 YNNKEL (reference sequence). The ends were cut back, 5 bases at V and 6 bases at J, with 18 bases in the middle. The CDR3 bases are TGTGCCAGCAGCTCAACAGGGTTGGGGATGGATACGCAGTATTTT. Protein product: CASSSTGLGMDTQYF.

In the case of this clonotype: A read error may account for a junction end that differs from germline. V is TRBV6-5 and J is TRBJ1-2; D is possibly TRBD1 (5 bases). The germline CDR1 and CDR2 sequences are MNHEY and SVGAGI. The CDR3 sequence is 14 residues long. The CDR3 DNA is TGTGCCAGCAGTGACTCCCAGGGTAACTATGGCTACACCTTC. This translates into CASSDSQGNYGYTF.

The table lists this clonotype with many counts. V is TRBV18 and J is TRBJ2-3, with 7 positions matching TRBD1. After removal of 0 bases from V and 0 bases from J, the junction contained 6 bases not matched to a gene. CDR3 length equals 17 residues. The germline V gene encodes CDR1 KGHSH and CDR2 LQKENI. The CDR3 region is CASSPPRGHPSTDTQYF. The CDR3 nucleotides read TGTGCCAGCTCACCACCAAGGGGGCATCCGAGCACAGATACGCAGTATTTT.

This clonotype was counted ten times or more. The chain recombines TRBV10-3 with TRBJ2-1, with D tentatively TRBD1 (5 bases). The CDR3 spans 18 residues. The germline V and J ends were trimmed by 1 base and 9 bases, with 25 bases remaining between them. Germline V gives CDR1 ENHRY, CDR2 SYGVKD. CDR3 residues: CAISEFLPRQGYLGEQFF. The DNA for the CDR3 is TGTGCCATCAGTGAGTTTCTTCCCCGTCAGGGATACTTGGGTGAGCAGTTCTTC.

This clonotype showed up many times. This rearrangement joins TRBV12-3 or TRBV12-4 to TRBJ2-4; D is uncertain. This CDR3 has 13 residues. V dropped 3 bases and J dropped 0 bases, with 3 bases sitting between them. The CDR3 DNA follows: TGTGCCAGCAGTTTCGGAGCCAAAAACATTCAGTACTTC. This translates into CASSFGAKNIQYF.

The chain employs TRBV6-5 and TRBJ1-2; 10 bases agree with TRBD1. The CDR3 has 15 residues. Germline CDR1 reads MNHEY; CDR2 reads SVGAGI. Trimming took 4 bases from V and 6 from J; bases not matched to a gene: 8. CDR3 nucleotides: TGTGCCAGCAGTTTGGAAGGGACAGGGGTAGATGGCTACACCTTC. Protein sequence: CASSLEGTGVDGYTF.

This clonotype was counted at least ten times. The chain links TRBV20-1 to TRBJ2-5; 7 bases are shared with TRBD2. The CDR3 contains 13 residues. CDR1 and CDR2 from the germline V gene are DFQATT and SNEGSKA (reference sequence). The J segment lost 3 bases and the V segment lost 1 base, leaving 2 bases of the junction unmatched. Written as DNA, the CDR3 is TGCAGTGCTAGAGGCGGGAGTGAAGAGACCCAGTACTTC. Protein sequence: CSARGGSEETQYF.

The V gene is TRBV5-6, the J gene TRBJ2-2; 7 positions match TRBD1. This CDR3 comprises 16 residues. CDR1 and CDR2 (germline): SGHDT, YYEEEE. The V gene end was trimmed by 5 bases and the J gene end by 5 bases; junction bases not matched to a gene: 12. The CDR3 is CASSIGQEELTGELFF. For the CDR3, the DNA is TGTGCCAGCAGTATCGGACAGGAAGAGTTAACCGGGGAGCTGTTTTTT. The full variable domain, completed using reference TRBV5-6 and TRBJ2-2, is DAGVTQSPTHLIKTRGQQVTLRCSPKSGHDTVSWYQQALGQGPQFIFQYYEEEERQRGNFPDRFSGHQFPNYSSELNVNALLLGDSALYLCASSIGQEELTGELFFGEGSRLTVL.

This clonotype came up many times. The rearrangement links TRBV11-2 to TRBJ2-1; TRBD2 agrees at 8 bases. The ends lost 1 base at V and 6 bases at J; junction bases unmatched: 5. Germline lookup yields CDR1 SGHAT and CDR2 FQNNGV. This CDR3 comprises 15 residues. The CDR3 bases are TGTGCCAGCAGCTTAGCGGGGGGGGCATTCAATGAGCAGTTCTTC. Translating it yields CASSLAGGAFNEQFF.

The V gene is TRBV13, the J gene TRBJ1-2; unclear D gene. Germline V gene data show CDR1 as PRHDT and CDR2 as FYEKMQ (reference sequence). The V gene lost 8 bases and the J gene lost 7 bases, with 14 bases spanning the gap. The CDR3 runs to 12 residues. CDR3 coding DNA: TGTGCCAGCGTCAGTGGTGACGTTGGCTACACCTTC. Amino acids: CASVSGDVGYTF. The whole variable domain, remainder taken from reference TRBV13 and TRBJ1-2, is AAGVIQSPRHLIKEKRETATLKCYPIPRHDTVYWYQQGPGQDPQFLISFYEKMQSDKGSIPDRFSAQQFSDYHSELNMSSLELGDSALYFCASVSGDVGYTFGSGTRLTVV.

The chain combines TRBV5-1 with TRBJ2-1; TRBD2 aligns across 14 bases. Germline trimming cut 5 bases from V and 8 bases from J; bases unmatched to any gene: 6. The CDR3 covers 15 residues. Germline V CDR1 and CDR2: SGHRS, YFSETQ. CDR3 region: CASSSMTSGGDEQFF. The CDR3 DNA follows: TGCGCCAGCAGTTCCATGACTAGCGGGGGGGATGAGCAGTTCTTC.

Many counts were recorded for this clonotype. The chain links TRBV11-3 to TRBJ1-2, with a tentative D call TRBD1 (5 bases). With 5 bases removed from V and 7 bases from J, the gap between germline ends came to 17 bases. CDR3 length: 14 amino acids. CDR1 and CDR2 (germline): SGHNT, YENEEA. The CDR3 sequence is CASSPGRGMRGYTF. In nucleotides, the CDR3 is TGTGCCAGCAGCCCAGGACGGGGGATGCGTGGCTACACCTTC.

The chain uses TRBV19 and TRBJ2-1, with 11 nucleotides matching TRBD1. The length of the CDR3 is 15 residues. CDR1 is LNHDA and CDR2 is SQIVND in the germline V gene (reference sequence). V shed 5 bases, J shed 6 bases, and the junction held 6 bases outside the gene matches. The CDR3 DNA is TGTGCCAGTAGTCCTGGGACAGGGGGTGGCAATGAGCAGTTCTTC. Protein: CASSPGTGGGNEQFF.

The CDR3 spells CASSYRIKSSYEQYF. The CDR3 DNA reads TGCGCCAGCAGCTACAGGATCAAGAGCTCCTACGAGCAGTACTTC. This chain connects TRBV4-1 to TRBJ2-7, with a possible D match to TRBD1 (5 bases). V gave up 5 bases and J gave up 0 bases, with 14 bases separating them. This CDR3 region has 15 residues. The germline V gene has CDR1 MGHRA and CDR2 YSYEKL.

This chain uses TRBV4-2 with TRBJ2-2, with 8 bases that match TRBD2. CDR1 and CDR2 from the germline V gene are LGHNA and YNFKEQ. CDR3 size: 17 residues. With 1 base clipped from V and 4 bases from J, the junction kept 8 bases outside the gene matches. CDR3 region: CASSQVGGGPATGELFF. The CDR3 DNA reads as TGTGCCAGCAGCCAAGTCGGCGGGGGGCCGGCCACCGGGGAGCTGTTTTTT.